Each of the 12 T cell receptor beta chains below was sequenced from the same sample in a study of prognosis after radiotherapy for stage I lung cancer. Two rounds of multiplex PCR amplified TCR beta CDR3 from genomic DNA. Used in first-round PCR were primers specific to each TRBV and TRBJ gene. TCRdb recomputed calls from the multiplex PCR reads with MiXCR, one row per CDR3 protein. The sample holds around 13,000 distinct CDR3 sequences, about 40% seen once. Specimen: PBMCs, collected before or after stereotactic body radiation therapy (not recorded which). All receptors come from a donor over 45 with non-small cell lung cancer.

Comment on this clonotype: A much larger clone is a single base away; this may be a read error. This sequence joins TRBV5-1 and TRBJ2-5, with 12 bases matching TRBD2. The germline V gene has CDR1 SGHRS and CDR2 YFSETQ. The CDR3 is 14 amino acids. J lost 9 bases, V lost 5 bases, and 8 bases had no gene match. The CDR3 DNA reads as TGCGCCAGCAGACAGACTAGCGGGAGTGAGGCCCAGTACTTC. The encoded protein is CASRQTSGSEAQYF.

Comments on this clonotype: A read error is possible here, since a much larger clone lies one base away. V usage is TRBV5-5 and J usage is TRBJ2-1, with D possibly being TRBD2 (6 bases). This CDR3 is built from 13 residues. Germline V gene data show CDR1 as SGHKS and CDR2 as YYEKEE (reference sequence). Trimming left V 9 bases short and J 9 bases short, with 19 bases between. This CDR3 reads CATQGGVAPEQFF. As DNA, the CDR3 is TGTGCCACCCAGGGCGGGGTGGCCCCTGAGCAGTTCTTC.

This clonotype was recorded at least ten times. The genes are TRBV10-3 and TRBJ2-6; perhaps D is TRBD1 or TRBD2 (5 bases each). Trimming removed 11 bases at V and 3 bases at J, with 14 bases between. This CDR3 is built from 14 residues. Germline CDR1 is ENHRY and CDR2 is SYGVKD. The DNA of the CDR3 is TGTGCCGCCCGGGGCCAAGGTGGGGCCAACGTCCTGACTTTC. It encodes CAARGQGGANVLTF.

In this sample, this clonotype turned up many times. J is TRBJ2-1 and V is TRBV7-3; D is undetermined. V was shortened by 2 bases and J by 2 bases, with 7 bases between the two germline ends. The CDR3 consists of 14 residues. CDR1 is SGHTA and CDR2 is FQGTGA in the germline V gene. The CDR3: CASSLLPTYNEQFF. Here the CDR3 DNA reads TGTGCCAGCAGCTTACTTCCCACCTACAATGAGCAGTTCTTC.

The table lists this clonotype with a few counts. This sequence joins TRBV5-1 and TRBJ1-2; 7 positions match TRBD1. The length of the CDR3 is 14 residues. Germline V CDR1 and CDR2: SGHRS, YFSETQ. V shed 3 bases, J shed 5 bases, and the junction held 7 bases outside the gene matches. The CDR3 spells CASSSGTDFYGYTF. CDR3 nucleotide sequence: TGCGCCAGCAGCTCCGGGACAGATTTTTATGGCTACACCTTC. The entire variable domain, with the rest obtained from reference TRBV5-1 and TRBJ1-2, is as follows: KAGVTQTPRYLIKTRGQQVTLSCSPISGHRSVSWYQQTPGQGLQFLFEYFSETQRNKGNFPGRFSGRQFSNSRSEMNVSTLELGDSALYLCASSSGTDFYGYTFGSGTRLTVV.

In its sample, this clonotype is medium-sized. The chain combines TRBV6-2 or TRBV6-3 with TRBJ2-7; D unclear. The V end was cut by 0 bases, the J end by 2 bases, with 11 bases between. The CDR3 extends over 15 amino acids. Germline values: CDR1 MNHEY, CDR2 SVGEGT. The CDR3 sequence is CASSYSPGSTYEQYF. The CDR3 nucleotides are TGTGCCAGCAGTTACTCTCCAGGTTCCACCTACGAGCAGTACTTC.

This clonotype was seen once. The chain carries TRBV20-1 and TRBJ2-5, with 7 bases aligning to TRBD2. Trimming removed 4 bases from V and 1 base from J; junction bases left unmatched: 9. CDR3 length: 15 residues. Per the germline V gene, CDR1 is DFQATT and CDR2 is SNEGSKA (reference sequence). The CDR3 DNA reads TGCAGTGCTATAGGACCGGGGGGATCCCAAGAGACCCAGTACTTC. Amino acid sequence: CSAIGPGGSQETQYF.

This clonotype was observed at least ten times. The chain couples TRBV28 to TRBJ1-3; no reliable D call. This CDR3 has 12 residues. Germline V gives CDR1 MDHEN, CDR2 SYDVKM. V was pared by 9 bases and J by 4 bases, with 10 bases between. The CDR3, as DNA: TGTGCCAGTAACGTGGGAGGAAACACCATATATTTT. As protein: CASNVGGNTIYF. Supplemented by reference TRBV28 and TRBJ1-3, the full variable domain reads DVKVTQSSRYLVKRTGEKVFLECVQDMDHENMFWYRQDPGLGLRLIYFSYDVKMKEKGDIPEGYSVSREKKERFSLILESASTNQTSMYLCASNVGGNTIYFGEGSWLTVV.

The chain is built from TRBV20-1 and TRBJ2-5; 10 nucleotides line up with TRBD2. The trim removed 3 bases at V and 5 bases at J, leaving 15 bases unmatched. The CDR3 has 17 residues. CDR1 and CDR2 (germline): DFQATT, SNEGSKA (reference sequence). CDR3 in DNA: TGCAGTGCTAGCGGTGGTAGCGGGAGGCTCGTGGGGGAGACCCAGTACTTC. It translates to CSASGGSGRLVGETQYF.

This clonotype was detected only a few times. A read error is possible here, since a much larger clone lies one base away. The rearrangement joins TRBV3-1 to TRBJ2-7; perhaps TRBD1 as D (6 bases). Germline V gives CDR1 LGHDT, CDR2 YNNKEL (reference sequence). This CDR3 region has 14 residues. CDR3 residues: CASRQGGREYEQYF. The CDR3 bases are TGTGCCAGCCGCCAAGGGGGAAGGGAGTACGAGCAGTACTTC.

By share of the sample, this clonotype is medium-sized. This rearrangement joins TRBV6-2 or TRBV6-3 to TRBJ1-6; 7 nucleotides agree with TRBD1. The germline V gene has CDR1 MNHEY and CDR2 SVGEGT. V trimming: 2 bases; J trimming: 8 bases; junction bases outside the gene matches: 6. The length of the CDR3 is 15 residues. CDR3 nucleotides: TGTGCCAGCAGTTACAGTCGGACAGGAGATTCACCCCTCCACTTT. It codes for CASSYSRTGDSPLHF.

On this clonotype: One base away lies a much larger clone, so this may be a sequencing read error. The rearrangement joins TRBV20-1 to TRBJ2-7; 8 bases are a match to TRBD2. Germline CDR1 and CDR2: DFQATT and SNEGSKA (reference sequence). This CDR3 spans 14 amino acids. The CDR3 protein is CSARAIRGGGEQYF. The CDR3 nucleotides are TGCAGTGCTAGAGCAATTCGGGGGGGGGGCGAGCAGTATTTC.